This T cell receptor (beta chain) was retrieved from a study of blood T cell repertoires in COVID-19. Assay used: immunoSEQ multiplex PCR; TCRdb lists only in-frame clones, some missing. The sample records roughly 40,000 clones, about 88% being singletons. Germline CDR1 and CDR2: MNHNY and SVGAGI (reference sequence). The CDR3 consists of 16 residues. J gave up 6 bases and V 2 bases, and 7 bases lay outside the gene matches. The sequence came from a human donor in a cohort sampled during active COVID-19. Input material: peripheral blood. The gene calls are TRBV6-6 and TRBJ2-2; TRBD2 matches at 9 bases. CDR3 sequence: CASSYGARGGAGELFF. CDR3 bases: TGTGCCAGCAGTTACGGGGCGCGGGGGGGCGCCGGGGAGCTGTTTTTT.